This T cell receptor beta chain was sequenced for a study of blood T cells in healthy people across ages. Findings of the study overall: Naive T cell percentage by flow cytometry tracked strongly with beta diversity. Not knowing donor CMV status may have confounded expanded clonotype changes.

Germline V CDR1 and CDR2: MNHNY, SVGAGI (reference sequence). Trimming shortened V by 0 bases and J by 5 bases, and 8 bases separated the two germline ends. The length of the CDR3 is 14 residues. It was with a sample-barcoded 5' primer and a J-beta primer mix that a second PCR of roughly 6 to 11 cycles was run. Each cDNA was tagged by a template-switch adaptor containing 12 random nucleotides. TCRdb used MiXCR to reprocess the 5' RACE reads, holding one entry per CDR3 protein. In the table there are 850,000 to 1,000,000 distinct CDR3 sequences, roughly 51% of which are singletons. The study recruited healthy Caucasian donors from Russia who were aged about 6 to 95. This clonotype came up a few times. Its cognate antigen is unknown.

The origin of this receptor is a woman in her sixties in good health. The chain couples TRBV6-6 to TRBJ2-4; D is undetermined. The sample taken for sequencing was blood. The CDR3 here is CASSYSVYENIQYF. The CDR3 region has the DNA TGTGCCAGCAGTTACTCTGTCTACGAAAACATTCAGTACTTC.